This TCR beta chain was profiled in a study of T-cell memory formation after mild COVID-19 (dated by TCRdb to the early 2020s). About the investigation overall: TCR sequence clusters from the two donors were found to be largely donor specific. In two donors, T-cell clones that expanded and contracted after mild COVID-19 were tracked by sequencing TCRalpha and TCRbeta repertoires over time. The cohort was made up of two young adult volunteers, one female and one male, who were previously healthy.

Study-wide findings and limitations: The second-wave clones that peaked on day 37 were not confirmed to be SARS-CoV-2 specific. Clones contracting from day 15 to 85 had balanced CD4/CD8 phenotypes, while a second wave expanding from day 15 to 37 was biased towards CD4+. Only a couple of mild cases were covered by the study, and larger cohorts that include severe cases with pre-infection samples were considered necessary. Some responding clones were found in pre-infection memory, which suggests that pre-existing cross-reactive memory T cells took part in the SARS-CoV-2 response. Contracting CD4+ clones were found mainly in CM and EM memory subsets, while CD8+ clones were enriched in EMRA.

Via the germline V gene, CDR1 is LGHNA and CDR2 YSLEER. The V end loses 0 bases and the J end loses 4 bases, and a stretch of 8 bases separates them. Spanning cysteine to phenylalanine, the CDR3 consists of 14 amino acids. Only the CDR3 DNA stays, 42 bases, in frame from base 1. TCRdb lists the instrument as Illumina NovaSeq 6000. TCRalpha and TCRbeta cDNA libraries were built by 5'RACE with constant-segment primers, adding sample barcodes and unique molecular identifiers. Trizol reagent was used to extract RNA from every sample. Libraries were amplified in two PCR steps, with a second sample barcode and Illumina TruSeq adapters added in the second step. Sequencing of the libraries was done on an Illumina NovaSeq, producing 2 x 150 bp paired-end reads. In the original analysis: Demultiplexing of reads and collapsing into UMI-guided consensus sequences were performed with migec v1.2.7. With mixcr v2.1.11, UMI consensuses were aligned to TRA and TRB V and J templates and assembled into clonotypes. A clonotype was counted as expanded or contracted only when both edgeR and NoisET called the clonotype significant, with the noise models trained on biological replicates. edgeR calls used a false discovery rate-adjusted p below 0.01 and a log2 fold-change threshold of 1. As an exploratory analysis of dynamics, max-normalized trajectories of the 1000 most abundant clonotypes were examined with PCA combined with hierarchical clustering. The CD4 or CD8 phenotype of responding clones was assigned using the separately sequenced CD4+ and CD8+ repertoires. The public reads were quality trimmed at Q25 with fastp and then assembled into clones with MiXCR by TCRdb, keeping productive beta chains. CDR3 protein duplicates are merged, each entry listing the most common genes and DNA. The V and J calls come from TCRdb's annotation, not from the publication. The sample records about 180,000 distinct CDR3 sequences, approximately 18% of which are singletons. The top ten constitute roughly 3.9% of the sample.

This clonotype showed up many times. The antigen this receptor binds is unknown. It has no much larger one-base neighbor in the sample; base qualities were not kept. Ficoll-Paque density gradient centrifugation was used to isolate PBMCs. The TCR sequence derives from a young man who had mild COVID-19 (a few samples of this study predate the infection). The sample titles of this study are shuffled in the database, so cell type and time point are left out; the donor was told from shared clones. Material: PBMCs or a T cell subset sorted from them (not recorded which). This receptor chain uses TRBV4-3 and TRBJ2-3; the D gene is not confidently resolved. This receptor carries the CDR3 CASSQETWADTQYF. The DNA reads TGCGCCAGCAGCCAAGAAACCTGGGCAGATACGCAGTATTTT.